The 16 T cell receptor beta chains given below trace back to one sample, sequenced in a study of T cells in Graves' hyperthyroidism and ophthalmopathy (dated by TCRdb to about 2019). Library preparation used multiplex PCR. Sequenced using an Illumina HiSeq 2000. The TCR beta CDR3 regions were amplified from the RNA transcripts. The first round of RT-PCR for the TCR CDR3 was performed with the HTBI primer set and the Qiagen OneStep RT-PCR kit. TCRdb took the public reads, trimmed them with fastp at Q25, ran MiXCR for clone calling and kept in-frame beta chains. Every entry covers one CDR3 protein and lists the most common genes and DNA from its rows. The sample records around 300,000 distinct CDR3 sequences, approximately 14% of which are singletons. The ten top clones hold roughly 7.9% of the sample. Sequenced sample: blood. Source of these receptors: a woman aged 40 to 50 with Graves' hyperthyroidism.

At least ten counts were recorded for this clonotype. The CDR3 spells CASSANSFTQYF. In DNA, the CDR3 is TGTGCCAGCAGCGCCAACTCCTTTACGCAGTATTTT. V and J are TRBV7-9 and TRBJ2-3; D not certain. The CDR3 is 12 residues long. The V gene's germline CDR1 is SEHNR and CDR2 FQNEAQ (reference sequence). V lost 5 bases, J lost 8 bases, and 11 bases lay in between.

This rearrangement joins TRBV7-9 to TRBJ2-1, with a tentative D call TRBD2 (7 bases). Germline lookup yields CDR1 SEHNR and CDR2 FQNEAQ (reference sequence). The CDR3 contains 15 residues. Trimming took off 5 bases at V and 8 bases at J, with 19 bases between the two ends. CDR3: CASSPEGGRSDEQFF. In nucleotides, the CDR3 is TGTGCCAGCAGCCCCGAGGGGGGGCGCTCGGATGAGCAGTTCTTC.

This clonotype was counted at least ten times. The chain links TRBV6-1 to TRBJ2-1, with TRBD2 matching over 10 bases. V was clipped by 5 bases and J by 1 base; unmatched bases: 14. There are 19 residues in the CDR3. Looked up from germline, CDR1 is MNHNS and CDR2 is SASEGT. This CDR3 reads CASSSLQPSAGGSYNEQFF. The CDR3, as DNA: TGTGCCAGCAGTTCGCTTCAGCCGTCAGCGGGAGGGTCCTACAATGAGCAGTTCTTC.

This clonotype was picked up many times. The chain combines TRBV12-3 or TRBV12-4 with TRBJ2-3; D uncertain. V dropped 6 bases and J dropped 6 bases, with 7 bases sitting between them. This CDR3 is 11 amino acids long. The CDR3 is CASSRRDTQYF. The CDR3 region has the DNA TGTGCCAGCAGCCGAAGGGATACGCAGTATTTT.

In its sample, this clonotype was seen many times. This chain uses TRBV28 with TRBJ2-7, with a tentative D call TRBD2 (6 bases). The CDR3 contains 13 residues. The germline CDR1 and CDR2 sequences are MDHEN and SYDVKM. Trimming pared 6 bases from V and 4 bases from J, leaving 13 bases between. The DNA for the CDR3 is TGTGCCAGCAGCCCTGGACGGGGGTACGAGCAGTACTTC. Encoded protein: CASSPGRGYEQYF.

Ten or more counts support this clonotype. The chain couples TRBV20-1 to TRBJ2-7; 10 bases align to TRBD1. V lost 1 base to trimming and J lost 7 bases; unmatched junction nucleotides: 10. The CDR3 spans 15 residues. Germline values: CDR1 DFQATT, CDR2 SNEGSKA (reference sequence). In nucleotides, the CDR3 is TGCAGTGCTAGAGGGGGGGGGGACAGGGGAGGAGAGCAGTACTTC. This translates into CSARGGGDRGGEQYF.

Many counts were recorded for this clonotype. CDR3 residues: CASSYGSDLSYNEQFF. CDR3 sequence (DNA): TGTGCCAGCAGTTACGGGAGTGACCTCTCCTACAATGAGCAGTTCTTC. V gene TRBV7-2 combines with J gene TRBJ2-1; possible D gene TRBD2, 6 bases. Germline V CDR1 and CDR2: SGHTA, FQGNSA. The CDR3 has 16 amino acids. Trimming cost V 6 bases and J 0 bases, with 15 bases left between them. Drawing the rest from reference TRBV7-2 and TRBJ2-1, the complete variable domain is GAGVSQSPSNKVTEKGKDVELRCDPISGHTALYWYRQSLGQGLEFLIYFQGNSAPDKSGLPSDRFSAERTGGSVSTLTIQRTQQEDSAVYLCASSYGSDLSYNEQFFGPGTRLTVL.

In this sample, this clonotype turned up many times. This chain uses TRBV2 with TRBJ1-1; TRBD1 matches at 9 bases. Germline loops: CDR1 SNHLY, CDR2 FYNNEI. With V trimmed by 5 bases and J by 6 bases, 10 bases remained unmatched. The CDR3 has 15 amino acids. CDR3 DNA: TGTGCCAGCAGTCCCACGGGACAGGGCTTGTCTGAAGCTTTCTTT. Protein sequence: CASSPTGQGLSEAFF. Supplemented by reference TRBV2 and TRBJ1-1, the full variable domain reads EPEVTQTPSHQVTQMGQEVILRCVPISNHLYFYWYRQILGQKVEFLVSFYNNEISEKSEIFDDQFSVERPDGSNFTLKIRSTKLEDSAMYFCASSPTGQGLSEAFFGQGTRLTVV.

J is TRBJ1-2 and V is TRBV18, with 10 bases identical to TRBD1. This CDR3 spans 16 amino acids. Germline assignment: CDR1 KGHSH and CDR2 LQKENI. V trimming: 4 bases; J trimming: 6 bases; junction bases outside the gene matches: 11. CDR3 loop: CASSLTSGTGADGYTF. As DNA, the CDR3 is TGTGCCAGCTCACTTACTTCCGGGACAGGGGCTGATGGCTACACCTTC.

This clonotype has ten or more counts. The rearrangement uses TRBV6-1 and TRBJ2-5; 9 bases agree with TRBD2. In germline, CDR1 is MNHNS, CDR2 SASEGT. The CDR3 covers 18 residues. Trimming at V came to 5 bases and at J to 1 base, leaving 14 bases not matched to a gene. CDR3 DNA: TGTGCCAGCAGTTCAACCGGCTGGAGTAGCGGGAGCCAAGAGACCCAGTACTTC. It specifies CASSSTGWSSGSQETQYF.

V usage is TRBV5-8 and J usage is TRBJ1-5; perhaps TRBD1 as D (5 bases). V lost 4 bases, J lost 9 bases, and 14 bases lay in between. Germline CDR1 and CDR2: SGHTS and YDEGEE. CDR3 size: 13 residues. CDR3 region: CASSMGPIGPQHF. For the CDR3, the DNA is TGTGCCAGCAGCATGGGACCGATCGGGCCCCAGCATTTT.

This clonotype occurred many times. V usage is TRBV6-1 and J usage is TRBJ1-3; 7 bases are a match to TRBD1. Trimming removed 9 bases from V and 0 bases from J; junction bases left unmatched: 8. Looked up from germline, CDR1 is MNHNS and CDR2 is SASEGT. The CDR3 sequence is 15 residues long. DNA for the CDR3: TGTGCCAGTGCGCCCGGGGACAGCTCTGGAAACACCATATATTTT. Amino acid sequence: CASAPGDSSGNTIYF.

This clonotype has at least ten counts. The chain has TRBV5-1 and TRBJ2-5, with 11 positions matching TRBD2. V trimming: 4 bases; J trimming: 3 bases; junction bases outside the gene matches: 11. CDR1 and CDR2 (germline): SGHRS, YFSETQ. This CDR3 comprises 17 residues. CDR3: CASSRTGTSGTEETQYF. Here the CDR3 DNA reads TGCGCCAGCAGCCGAACCGGGACTAGCGGAACCGAAGAGACCCAGTACTTC.

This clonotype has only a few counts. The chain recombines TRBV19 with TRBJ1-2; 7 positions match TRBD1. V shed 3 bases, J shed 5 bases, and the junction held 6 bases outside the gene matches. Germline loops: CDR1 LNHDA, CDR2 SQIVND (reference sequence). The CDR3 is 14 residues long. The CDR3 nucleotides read TGTGCCAGTAGTATCGACAGGGTGGCGTATGGCTACACCTTC. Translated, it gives CASSIDRVAYGYTF.

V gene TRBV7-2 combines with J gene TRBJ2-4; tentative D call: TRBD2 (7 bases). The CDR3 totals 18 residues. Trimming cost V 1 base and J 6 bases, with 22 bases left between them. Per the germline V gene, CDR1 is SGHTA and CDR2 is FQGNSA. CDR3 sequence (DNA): TGTGCCAGCAGCTTAGGAGGGAGGGGGTGGGGTGGCGGAAACATTCAGTACTTC. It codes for CASSLGGRGWGGGNIQYF.

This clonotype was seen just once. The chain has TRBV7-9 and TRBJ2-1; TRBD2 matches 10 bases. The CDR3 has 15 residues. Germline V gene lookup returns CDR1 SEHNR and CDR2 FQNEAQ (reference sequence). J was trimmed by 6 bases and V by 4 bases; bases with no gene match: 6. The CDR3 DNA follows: TGTGCCAGCAGCTCCAGCGGGAGGGCCCGCAATGAGCAGTTCTTC. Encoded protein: CASSSSGRARNEQFF. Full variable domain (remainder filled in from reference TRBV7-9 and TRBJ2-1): DTGVSQNPRHKITKRGQNVTFRCDPISEHNRLYWYRQTLGQGPEFLTYFQNEAQLEKSRLLSDRFSAERPKGSFSTLEIQRTEQGDSAMYLCASSSSGRARNEQFFGPGTRLTVL.